This T cell receptor beta chain was retrieved from a study of CD8 T cells in Susac syndrome. cDNA came from around 0.5 to 1 ug RNA primed by random hexamers. TCRdb passed the immunoSEQ multiplex PCR reads through MiXCR, listing each CDR3 protein once. The profile shows 170,000 or so distinct CDR3 sequences, around 95% of them singletons. Deletions cut 1 base from V and 3 bases from J, with 23 bases between. The CDR3 sequence is 19 residues long. Germline V gives CDR1 SGHTA, CDR2 FQGNSA. The sample was CD4+ T cells from PBMCs. This sequence joins TRBV7-2 and TRBJ2-3; TRBD2 is a possible D gene (7 bases). The TCR originated in a human donor with Susac syndrome. The CDR3 protein is CASSLGPRGLGARTDTQYF. Here the CDR3 DNA reads TGTGCCAGCAGCTTAGGACCGCGGGGGCTAGGGGCCCGTACAGATACGCAGTATTTT.